The present TCR beta chain was sequenced within a study of shared clonotypes between healthy human individuals. CD45RO-negative cells were positively selected for CCR7, leaving out terminally differentiated effector memory CD45RA+ cells. Replicate PCRs for sorted subsets used 200 to 250 ng DNA; this equaled about 30,000 T cell genomes. Measured with immunoSEQ multiplex PCR; TCRdb has only the in-frame clones, and not every one. This sample has just over 2,000,000 clones; roughly 94% occur once, and the top ten carry roughly 1%. Germline V gene sequence: CDR1 SGDLS, CDR2 YYNGEE. J lost 9 bases, V lost 1 base, and 8 bases had no gene match. The CDR3 covers 15 residues.

The sequence was obtained from a man aged 18-30 years in good health. Material: naive CD8+ T cells sorted from blood. This sequence joins TRBV9 and TRBJ2-1; 9 positions match TRBD2. The CDR3 reads CASSVSRGGRREQFF. CDR3 bases: TGTGCCAGCAGCGTATCGCGGGGGGGCAGACGTGAGCAGTTCTTC.